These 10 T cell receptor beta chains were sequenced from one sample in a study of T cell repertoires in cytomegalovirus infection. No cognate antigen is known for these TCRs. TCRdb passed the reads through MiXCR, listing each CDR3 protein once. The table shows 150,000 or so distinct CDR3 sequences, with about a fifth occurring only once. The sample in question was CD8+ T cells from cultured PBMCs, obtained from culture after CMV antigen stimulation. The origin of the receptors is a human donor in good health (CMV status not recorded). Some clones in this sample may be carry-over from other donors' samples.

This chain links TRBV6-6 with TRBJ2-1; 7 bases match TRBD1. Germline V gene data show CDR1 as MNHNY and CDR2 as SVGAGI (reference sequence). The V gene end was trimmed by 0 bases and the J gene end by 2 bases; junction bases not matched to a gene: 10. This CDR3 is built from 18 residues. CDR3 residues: CASSYSGQFRSTYNEQFF. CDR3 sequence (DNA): TGTGCCAGCAGTTACTCGGGACAGTTCAGAAGTACCTACAATGAGCAGTTCTTC.

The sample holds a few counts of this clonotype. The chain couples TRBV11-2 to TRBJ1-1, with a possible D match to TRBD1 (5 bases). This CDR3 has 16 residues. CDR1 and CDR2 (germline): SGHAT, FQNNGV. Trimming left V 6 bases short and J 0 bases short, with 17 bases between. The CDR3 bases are TGTGCCAGCAGTCCCACCGGGACGGCTATGAACACTGAAGCTTTCTTT. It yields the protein CASSPTGTAMNTEAFF.

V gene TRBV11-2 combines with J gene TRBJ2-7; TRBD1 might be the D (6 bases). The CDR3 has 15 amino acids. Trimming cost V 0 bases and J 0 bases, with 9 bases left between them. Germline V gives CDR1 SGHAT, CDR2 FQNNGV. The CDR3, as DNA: TGTGCCAGCAGCTTAGAGGGGGCGGCCTCCTACGAGCAGTACTTC. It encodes CASSLEGAASYEQYF.

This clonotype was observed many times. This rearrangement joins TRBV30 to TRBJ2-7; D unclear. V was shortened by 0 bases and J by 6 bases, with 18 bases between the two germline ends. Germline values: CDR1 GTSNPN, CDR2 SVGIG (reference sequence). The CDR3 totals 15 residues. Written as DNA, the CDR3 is TGTGCCTGGAGTGTACCCCCGGTCGGAACCAGCGAGCAGTACTTC. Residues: CAWSVPPVGTSEQYF.

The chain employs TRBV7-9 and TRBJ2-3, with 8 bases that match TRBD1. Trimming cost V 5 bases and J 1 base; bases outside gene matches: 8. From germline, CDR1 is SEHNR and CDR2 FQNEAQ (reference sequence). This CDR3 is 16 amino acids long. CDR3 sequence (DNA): TGTGCCAGCAGCACCCAACAGGGGGTGGGCACAGATACGCAGTATTTT. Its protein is CASSTQQGVGTDTQYF. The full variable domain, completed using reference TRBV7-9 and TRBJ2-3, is DTGVSQNPRHKITKRGQNVTFRCDPISEHNRLYWYRQTLGQGPEFLTYFQNEAQLEKSRLLSDRFSAERPKGSFSTLEIQRTEQGDSAMYLCASSTQQGVGTDTQYFGPGTRLTVL.

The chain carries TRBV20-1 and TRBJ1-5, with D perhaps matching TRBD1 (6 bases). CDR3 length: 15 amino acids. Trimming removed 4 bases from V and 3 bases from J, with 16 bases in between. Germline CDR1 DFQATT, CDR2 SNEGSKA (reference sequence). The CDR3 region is CSATPSGAPNQPQHF. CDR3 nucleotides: TGCAGTGCTACCCCGTCGGGGGCTCCCAATCAGCCCCAGCATTTT.

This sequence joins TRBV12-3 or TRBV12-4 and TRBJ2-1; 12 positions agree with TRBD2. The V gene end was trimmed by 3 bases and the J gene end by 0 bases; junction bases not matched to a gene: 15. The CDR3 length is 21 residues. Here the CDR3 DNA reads TGTGCCAGCAGTTTTTTTAGTGGACTAGCGGGAACTACCCACTCCTACAATGAGCAGTTCTTC. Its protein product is CASSFFSGLAGTTHSYNEQFF.

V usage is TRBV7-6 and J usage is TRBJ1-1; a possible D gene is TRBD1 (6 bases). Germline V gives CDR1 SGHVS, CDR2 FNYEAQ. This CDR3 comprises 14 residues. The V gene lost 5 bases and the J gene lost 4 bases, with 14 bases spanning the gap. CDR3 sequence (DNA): TGTGCCAGCAGCCCACAGGGCAGCGCCACTGAAGCTTTCTTT. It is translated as CASSPQGSATEAFF.

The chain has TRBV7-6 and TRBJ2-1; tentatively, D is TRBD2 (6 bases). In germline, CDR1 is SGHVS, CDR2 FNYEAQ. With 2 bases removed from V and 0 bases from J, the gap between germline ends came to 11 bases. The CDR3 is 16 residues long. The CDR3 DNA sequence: TGTGCCAGCAGCTTAAGTAGCGGCAGCTCCTACAATGAGCAGTTCTTC. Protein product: CASSLSSGSSYNEQFF. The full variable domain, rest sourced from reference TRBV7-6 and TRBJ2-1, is GAGVSQSPRYKVTKRGQDVALRCDPISGHVSLYWYRQALGQGPEFLTYFNYEAQQDKSGLPNDRFSAERPEGSISTLTIQRTEQRDSAMYRCASSLSSGSSYNEQFFGPGTRLTVL.

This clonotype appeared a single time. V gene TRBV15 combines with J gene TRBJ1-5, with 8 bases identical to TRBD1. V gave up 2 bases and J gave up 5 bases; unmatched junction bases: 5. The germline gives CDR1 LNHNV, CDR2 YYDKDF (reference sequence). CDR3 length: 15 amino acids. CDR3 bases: TGTGCCACCAGCAGAATAAACAGGGGGGATCAGCCCCAGCATTTT. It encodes CATSRINRGDQPQHF.